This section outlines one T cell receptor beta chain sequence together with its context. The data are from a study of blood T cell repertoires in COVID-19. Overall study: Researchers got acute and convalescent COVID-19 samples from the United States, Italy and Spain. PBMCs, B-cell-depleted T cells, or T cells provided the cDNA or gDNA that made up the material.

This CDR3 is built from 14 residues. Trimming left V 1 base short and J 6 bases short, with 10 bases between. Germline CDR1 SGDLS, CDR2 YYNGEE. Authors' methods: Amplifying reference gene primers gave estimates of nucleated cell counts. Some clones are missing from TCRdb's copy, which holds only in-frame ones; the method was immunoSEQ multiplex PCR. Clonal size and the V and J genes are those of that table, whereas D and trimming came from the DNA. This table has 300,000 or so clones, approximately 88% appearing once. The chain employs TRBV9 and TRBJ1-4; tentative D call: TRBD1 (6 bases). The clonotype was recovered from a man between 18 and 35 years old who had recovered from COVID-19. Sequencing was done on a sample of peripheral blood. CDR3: CASSVTGTDEKLFF. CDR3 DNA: TGTGCCAGCAGCGTAACAGGGACGGATGAAAAACTGTTTTTT.